Listed below are T cell receptor beta chains from one sample, sequenced in a study of blood T cell repertoires in COVID-19. Clones were read by immunoSEQ multiplex PCR, and TCRdb kept only the in-frame ones, dropping some. The table shows 340,000 or so clones, with about 86% occurring only once. The sample consisted of PBMCs or T cells enriched from blood (not recorded which). The receptors were sampled from a woman in her 40s with acute COVID-19. The CDR3 runs from the conserved cysteine through the conserved F or W. Each record gives: clone size, J gene, CDR3 length, V gene, D gene, CDR3 DNA, CDR3 protein. D genes are given only for firm matches. Some rows mark clone size as missing; the rest say once, few, many or name a class of expanded clone.

.	TRBJ2-6	17	TRBV9	.	TGTGCCAGCAGCGTAGACGGTAGATACTCTGGGGCCAACGTCCTGACTTTC	CASSVDGRYSGANVLTF
.	TRBJ1-6	13	TRBV28	.	TGTGCCAGCAGTTCCTTAGTTGATTCACCCCTCCACTTT	CASSSLVDSPLHF
few	TRBJ2-4	18	TRBV4-3	TRBD2	TGCGCCAGCAGCCAAGAGGCGCCTAGCGGGGGCAGTCGGGACATTCAGTACTTC	CASSQEAPSGGSRDIQYF
.	TRBJ2-3	14	TRBV7-3	TRBD1	TGTGCCAGCAGCCACGGACAGGAAACAGATACGCAGTATTTT	CASSHGQETDTQYF
.	TRBJ1-5	13	TRBV15	.	TGTGCCACCAGCAGAGATCAGTTCGGGACCCAGCATTTT	CATSRDQFGTQHF
.	TRBJ2-7	11	TRBV6-2/TRBV6-3	.	TGTGCCAGCAGTTACTCGTCAGAGCAGTACTTC	CASSYSSEQYF
.	TRBJ1-1	15	TRBV18	.	TGTGCCAGCTCACCGTCCGCTCAGGGGTCCGCTGAAGCTTTCTTT	CASSPSAQGSAEAFF
.	TRBJ1-6	13	TRBV7-3	.	TGTGCCAGCAGCTTATCCGGTAGTTCACCCCTCCACTTT	CASSLSGSSPLHF
.	TRBJ1-4	12	TRBV11-2	TRBD1	TGTGCCAGCAGCTCACAGGGGGAAAAACTGTTTTTT	CASSSQGEKLFF
.	TRBJ1-3	16	TRBV9	TRBD1	TGTGCCAGCAGCCCCCTGACAGGGTTAGGGGGAAACACCATATATTTT	CASSPLTGLGGNTIYF
few	TRBJ1-2	14	TRBV10-3	.	TGTGCCATCAGTGAGCGTCCGGACACAGATGGCTACACCTTC	CAISERPDTDGYTF
.	TRBJ1-4	16	TRBV19	.	TGTGCCAGTAGTATATACAGGGCACCAACTAATGAAAAACTGTTTTTT	CASSIYRAPTNEKLFF
.	TRBJ2-3	13	TRBV4-3	TRBD1	TGCGCCAGCAGCCAAGACGACAGGGGGCCGCAGTATTTT	CASSQDDRGPQYF
.	TRBJ1-6	15	TRBV25-1	TRBD1	TGTGCCAGCAGTGAATCGGGACAGGCAAATTCACCCCTCCACTTT	CASSESGQANSPLHF
few	TRBJ1-1	15	TRBV4-2	.	TGTGCCAGCAGCCAAGAGGGAGGAAGGGGCACTGAAGCTTTCTTT	CASSQEGGRGTEAFF
.	TRBJ1-4	18	TRBV4-3	.	TGCGCCAGCAGCCAAACGCATGCCCTTGGGGGGACTAATGAAAAACTGTTTTTT	CASSQTHALGGTNEKLFF
.	TRBJ2-5	16	TRBV9	.	TGTGCCAGCAGCGCCGATATCACTACTCACCAAGAGACCCAGTACTTC	CASSADITTHQETQYF
.	TRBJ2-1	16	TRBV20-1	TRBD2	TGCAGTGCTAGTTTTTTTGGGGGCGGGAGGGCACTTGAGCAGTTCTTC	CSASFFGGGRALEQFF
few	TRBJ2-5	15	TRBV3-1/TRBV3-2	TRBD2	TGTGCCAGCAGCCAGGCCGGGACTAGGGGAGAGACCCAGTACTTC	CASSQAGTRGETQYF
once	TRBJ2-3	16	TRBV5-4	.	TGTGCCAGCAGCTTCCCCGCGGGTGGTAGCACAGATACGCAGTATTTT	CASSFPAGGSTDTQYF
.	TRBJ2-3	17	TRBV6-2/TRBV6-3	TRBD2	TGTGCCAGCAGTCGTCCGCGGGGACTAGCGGCCACAGATACGCAGTATTTT	CASSRPRGLAATDTQYF
.	TRBJ2-1	15	TRBV7-3	TRBD2	TGTGCCAGCAGCGCGGGACTAGCGGGGAGGAATGAGCAGTTCTTC	CASSAGLAGRNEQFF
few	TRBJ1-2	15	TRBV6-2/TRBV6-3	.	TGTGCCAGCAGTTACATGCGGGCAGACCCCTATGGCTACACCTTC	CASSYMRADPYGYTF
.	TRBJ2-5	17	TRBV7-7	TRBD2	TGTGCCAGCAGCTGGGGACTAGCGGGGGGGGACCAAGAGACCCAGTACTTC	CASSWGLAGGDQETQYF
.	TRBJ1-1	13	TRBV2	.	TGTGCCAGCAGTGAACAGGGTGAAACTGAAGCTTTCTTT	CASSEQGETEAFF
.	TRBJ2-7	11	TRBV20-1	TRBD2	TGCAGTGCTGACACCAGCGGGAGTGAGAACTTC	CSADTSGSENF
once	TRBJ2-5	14	TRBV25-1	TRBD2	TGTGCCAGCAGTGCTAGCGGGTGGCAAGAGACCCAGTACTTC	CASSASGWQETQYF
.	TRBJ1-1	15	TRBV7-9	TRBD1	TGTGCCAGCAGCCCCCACCTGACAGGGGGGGTCGAAGCTTTCTTT	CASSPHLTGGVEAFF
.	TRBJ2-5	17	TRBV5-1	TRBD2	TGCGCCAGCAGCTTGCTGCTAGCGGGAGGGCCGGGGGAGACCCAGTACTTC	CASSLLLAGGPGETQYF
.	TRBJ1-2	15	TRBV21-1	.	TGTGCCAGCAGCCGGGACAGCGACCTAAACTATGGCTACACCTTC	CASSRDSDLNYGYTF
.	TRBJ1-1	11	TRBV19	.	TGTGCCAGTAGTATGTGGCCTGAAGCTTTCTTT	CASSMWPEAFF
.	TRBJ2-7	15	TRBV4-2	.	TGTGCCAGCAGCCAAGATGCTGGACACCTCTACGAGCAGTACTTC	CASSQDAGHLYEQYF
.	TRBJ1-6	15	TRBV19	.	TGTGCCAGTAGTACACCGGGACTGCTCAATTCACCCCTCCACTTT	CASSTPGLLNSPLHF
once	TRBJ2-1	17	TRBV27	.	TGTGCCAGCAAGCCTCTAGCGTGGGTGGGTTCCTACAATGAGCAGTTCTTC	CASKPLAWVGSYNEQFF
few	TRBJ2-3	14	TRBV6-1	.	TGTGCCAGCAGTGAAGCGAGATACACAGATACGCAGTATTTT	CASSEARYTDTQYF
.	TRBJ1-4	14	TRBV6-1	.	TGTGCCAGCAGTGAAAGGACTTTTCCTGAAAAACTGTTTTTT	CASSERTFPEKLFF
.	TRBJ1-4	17	TRBV4-3	.	TGCGCCAGCAGCCAAGCGTCTAGACCTGTGACTAATGAAAAACTGTTTTTT	CASSQASRPVTNEKLFF
.	TRBJ1-4	13	TRBV24-1	.	TGTGCCACCAGGCGGGCTATGAATGAAAAACTGTTTTTT	CATRRAMNEKLFF
.	TRBJ2-1	14	TRBV5-4	TRBD2	TGTGCCAGCAGCCTTAGCGGGAGGTGGAATGAGCAGTTCTTC	CASSLSGRWNEQFF
.	TRBJ1-4	13	TRBV18	.	TGTGCCAGCTCCTCGGACTTAGACGAAAAACTGTTTTTT	CASSSDLDEKLFF
.	TRBJ1-1	14	TRBV5-1	.	TGCGCCAGCAGCTTGGTAGGGGTTGGAACTGAAGCTTTCTTT	CASSLVGVGTEAFF
.	TRBJ2-2	13	TRBV5-1	.	TGCGCCAGCAGCTTGCTTTTTTCGGGGGAGCTGTTTTTT	CASSLLFSGELFF
.	TRBJ1-5	13	TRBV7-3	TRBD1	TGTGCCAGCAGCTTACAGGGGGGTCAGCCCCAGCATTTT	CASSLQGGQPQHF
.	TRBJ1-2	11	TRBV28	.	TGTGCCAGCAGTTCCTTGAGAGGCTACACCTTC	CASSSLRGYTF
.	TRBJ2-6	21	TRBV7-8	.	TGTGCCAGCAGCTTAGTCGAGATAGCCCGGGACACAGTTTCTGGGGCCAACGTCCTGACTTTC	CASSLVEIARDTVSGANVLTF
.	TRBJ2-5	14	TRBV7-9	TRBD1	TGTGCCAGCAGCTTATCGACAGGGGTCGAGACCCAGTACTTC	CASSLSTGVETQYF
.	TRBJ2-1	15	TRBV3-1/TRBV3-2	.	TGTGCCAGCAGCCCACCCGACTTAGAGAGCAATGAGCAGTTCTTC	CASSPPDLESNEQFF
.	TRBJ2-6	15	TRBV7-9	.	TGTGCCAGCAGCACCAGGGACACAGGGGCCAACGTCCTGACTTTC	CASSTRDTGANVLTF
.	TRBJ2-1	13	TRBV4-1	.	TGCGCCAGCAGCCCCCTCCATAGGGGTGAGCAGTTCTTC	CASSPLHRGEQFF
once	TRBJ2-2	15	TRBV11-2	.	TGTGCCAGCAGCTTGGAGAGCTTAGCCGCCGGGGAGCTGTTTTTT	CASSLESLAAGELFF
.	TRBJ1-2	12	TRBV2	.	TGTGCCAGCAGTGAACTAAACTATGGCTACACCTTC	CASSELNYGYTF
.	TRBJ1-2	14	TRBV5-1	TRBD1	TGCGCCAGCAGTCACGGGACAGGAGTCTATGGCTACACCTTC	CASSHGTGVYGYTF
.	TRBJ1-1	15	TRBV6-1	.	TGTGCCAGCAGTGAATTTCGGGACTCGCGCACTGAAGCTTTCTTT	CASSEFRDSRTEAFF
.	TRBJ2-7	15	TRBV5-4	.	TGTGCCAGCAGCGACAGTGCAGGCTGGTCCTACGAGCAGTACTTC	CASSDSAGWSYEQYF